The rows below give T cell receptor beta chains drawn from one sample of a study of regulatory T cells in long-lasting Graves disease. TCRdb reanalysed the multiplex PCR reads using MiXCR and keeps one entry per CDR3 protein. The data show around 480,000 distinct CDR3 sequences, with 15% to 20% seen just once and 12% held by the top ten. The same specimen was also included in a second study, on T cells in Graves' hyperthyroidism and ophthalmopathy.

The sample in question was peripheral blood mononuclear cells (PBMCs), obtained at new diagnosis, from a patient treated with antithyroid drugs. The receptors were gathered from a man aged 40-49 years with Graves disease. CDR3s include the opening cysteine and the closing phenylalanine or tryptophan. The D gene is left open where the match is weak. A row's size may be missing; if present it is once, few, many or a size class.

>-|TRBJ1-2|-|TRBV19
TGTGCCAGTATCGCGCGGGACGCCGCCACTTCAGACTTC
CASIARDAATSDF
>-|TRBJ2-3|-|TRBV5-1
TGCGCCAGCAGCTCCTTTGGGCAGGGCTCCACAGATACGCAGTATTTT
CASSSFGQGSTDTQYF
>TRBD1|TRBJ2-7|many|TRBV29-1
TGCAGCGTTGCCCAGGGGGACTACGAGCAGTACTTC
CSVAQGDYEQYF
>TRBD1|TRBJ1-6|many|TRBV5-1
TGCGCCAGCAGCTTGGGGGACAGATCCTCACCCCTCCACTTT
CASSLGDRSSPLHF
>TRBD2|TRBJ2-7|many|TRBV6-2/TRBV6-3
TGTGCCAGCAGTTACACTAGCGGGAGATACGAGCAGTACTTC
CASSYTSGRYEQYF
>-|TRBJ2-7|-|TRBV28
TGTGCCAGCAGTCCTGGACAGCCGATCGTCTACGAGCAGTACTTC
CASSPGQPIVYEQYF
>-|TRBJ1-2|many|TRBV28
TGTGCCAGCAGTAACGTAGCCTATGGCTACACCTTC
CASSNVAYGYTF
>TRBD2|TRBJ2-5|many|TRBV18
TGTGCCAGCTCCCGTGTCCTAGCGGGGTCCGGGACCCAGTACTTC
CASSRVLAGSGTQYF
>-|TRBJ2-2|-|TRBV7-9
TGTGCCAGCAGCTTTGAGAACACCGGGGAGCTGTTTTTT
CASSFENTGELFF
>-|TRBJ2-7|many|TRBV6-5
TGTGCCAGCAGTTACAGGACGGACTCAGAGCAGTACTTC
CASSYRTDSEQYF
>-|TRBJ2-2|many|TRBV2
TGTGCCAGCAAAGGAGATAACACCGGGGAGCTGTTTTTT
CASKGDNTGELFF
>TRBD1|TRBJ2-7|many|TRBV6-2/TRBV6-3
TGTGCCAGCAGTTCACAGGGGATTCTGGTTAAAGAGCAGTACTTC
CASSSQGILVKEQYF
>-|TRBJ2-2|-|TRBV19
TGTGCCAGTAGTATTCCCCAGGGGGGATCCAACACCGGGGAGCTGTTTTTT
CASSIPQGGSNTGELFF
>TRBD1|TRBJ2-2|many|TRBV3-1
TGTGCCAGCAGCTACCAGTTGGGACAGCCGAACACCGGGGAGCTGTTTTTT
CASSYQLGQPNTGELFF
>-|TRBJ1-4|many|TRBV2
TGTGCCAGCAGTGAAGGACAAGAGGAAAAACTGTTTTTT
CASSEGQEEKLFF
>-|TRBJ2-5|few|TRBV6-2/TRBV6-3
TGTGCCAGCAGTTACGTGCAGGGGGGTTATGAGACCCAGTACTTC
CASSYVQGGYETQYF
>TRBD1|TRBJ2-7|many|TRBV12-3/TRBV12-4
TGTGCCAGCACCAATCTGCCGGGACAGGGGGCTTTTAACGAGCAGTACTTC
CASTNLPGQGAFNEQYF
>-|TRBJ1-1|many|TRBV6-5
TGTGCCAGCAGTTACTTTGGCAGGGCGGTCACTGAAGCTTTCTTT
CASSYFGRAVTEAFF
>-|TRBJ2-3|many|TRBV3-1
TGTGCCAGCAGCCAAGATATGGCGATGGGCACAGATACGCAGTATTTT
CASSQDMAMGTDTQYF
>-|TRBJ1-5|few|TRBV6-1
TGTGCCAGCACAAGAGGGGGCAATCAGCCCCAGCATTTT
CASTRGGNQPQHF
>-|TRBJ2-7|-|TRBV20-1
TGCAGTGCTCCCACTGAGGGACACCCAAAAGGCTACGAGCAGTGCTTC
CSAPTEGHPKGYEQCF
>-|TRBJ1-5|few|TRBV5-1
TGCGCCAGCAGCTTTGGGGAAGGAGGCCAGCCCCAGCATTTT
CASSFGEGGQPQHF
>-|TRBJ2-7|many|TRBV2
TGTGCCAGCGCTTGGGAAACAGGCCCCTACGAGCAGTACTTC
CASAWETGPYEQYF
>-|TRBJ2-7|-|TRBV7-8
TGTGCCAGCAGCTTCTCTACAGGGCCCGAGCAGTACTTC
CASSFSTGPEQYF
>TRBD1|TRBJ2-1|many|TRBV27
TGTGCCAGCAGCCCCCCCCCAGGGGGAGAGCAGTTCTTC
CASSPPPGGEQFF